This paragraph reports one T cell receptor beta chain. Its antigen is unknown. Using a J-beta primer mix together with a sample-barcoded 5' primer, a second PCR was run for about 6 to 11 cycles. TCRdb re-analysed the 5' RACE reads in MiXCR, keeping a single row per CDR3 protein. The table has roughly 900,000 distinct CDR3 sequences, 25% to 35% seen once. The sample belongs to a study of blood T cells in healthy people across ages. Findings of the study overall: Older individuals had lower TCR beta diversity per million T cells (the decline was roughly linear).

Researchers report isolating at least 7 million PBMCs per sample. This CDR3 spans 15 amino acids. Germline CDR1 reads LNHNV; CDR2 reads YYDKDF (reference sequence). Trimming pared 5 bases from V and 3 bases from J, leaving 15 bases between. Sequenced: blood. The origin of this receptor is a woman at least 80 years old in good health. The J gene is TRBJ2-3, the V gene TRBV15, with unresolved D. CDR3 protein: CATSGRVPATDTQYF. As DNA, the CDR3 is TGTGCCACCAGCGGAAGGGTCCCAGCGACAGATACGCAGTATTTT.